The rows below give T cell receptor beta chains drawn from one sample of a study of cytomegalovirus exposure and HLA in healthy donors. Profiling relied on immunoSEQ multiplex PCR, and the TCRdb table lists in-frame clones only, not all of them. There are 130,000 or so clones in the sample; 73% occur only once, and approximately 2.1% lies in the top ten. What was sequenced was PBMCs. The source of these receptors is a middle-aged woman in good health and CMV-seropositive. Each CDR3 is given with its conserved first and last residue. The D gene is left open where the match is weak. Part of the rows lack a size; the others show once, few, many or a class for expanded clones.

J gene | clone size | D gene | V gene | CDR3 DNA | CDR3 protein
TRBJ2-4 | - | TRBD2 | TRBV5-1 | TGCGCCAGCAGCACTGGACTAGCGGATATAGCCAAAAACATTCAGTACTTC | CASSTGLADIAKNIQYF
TRBJ2-3 | few | - | TRBV11-3 | TGTGCCAGCAGCTTAGAGGGCAGGTACACAGATACGCAGTATTTT | CASSLEGRYTDTQYF
TRBJ2-6 | - | - | TRBV12-5 | TGTGCTAGTGGCACTACAGGGGCCAACGTCCTGACTTTC | CASGTTGANVLTF
TRBJ1-2 | - | - | TRBV5-1 | TGCGCCAGCAGCTTGGCCGTCACAGCCTCTAACTATGGCTACACCTTC | CASSLAVTASNYGYTF
TRBJ1-1 | - | - | TRBV7-6 | TGTGCCAGCAGCTTAGAGGTAGGGACAAACACTGAAGCTTTCTTT | CASSLEVGTNTEAFF
TRBJ2-1 | - | TRBD1 | TRBV30 | TGTGCCTGGGACAGGGGATCCCACAATGAGCAGTTCTTC | CAWDRGSHNEQFF
TRBJ1-5 | - | - | TRBV7-9 | TGTGCCAGCAGCTTACTGCAGGGGAGAGAAGGCAATCAGCCCCAGCATTTT | CASSLLQGREGNQPQHF
TRBJ1-2 | - | - | TRBV6-1 | TGTGCCAGCAGTGAAGGGTTTTCATCTATACAGAATGGCTACACCTTC | CASSEGFSSIQNGYTF
TRBJ1-6 | few | - | TRBV7-9 | TGTGCCAGCAGCCCAGGCGCAGGGGAAGGGTCACCCCTCCACTTT | CASSPGAGEGSPLHF
TRBJ1-4 | few | TRBD1 | TRBV2 | TGTGCCAGCAGGGGACAGGGGAAGCGCCTGGCTAATGAAAAACTGTTTTTT | CASRGQGKRLANEKLFF
TRBJ2-3 | - | - | TRBV7-3 | TGTGCCAGCAGCTCCCAAAGCACAGATACGCAGTATTTT | CASSSQSTDTQYF
TRBJ2-6 | - | - | TRBV7-3 | TGTGCCAGCAGCTTACTAGCTTCTGGGGCCAACGTCCTGACTTTC | CASSLLASGANVLTF
TRBJ1-3 | few | - | TRBV4-2 | TGTGCCAGCAGCCAAGAAAGGGCGGGAGGGAATCTCGGAAACACCATATATTTT | CASSQERAGGNLGNTIYF
TRBJ1-2 | - | TRBD1 | TRBV7-2 | TGTGCCAGCAGCTCGAGGACAGGGGGCGGGATGGAAGGCTACACCTTC | CASSSRTGGGMEGYTF
TRBJ2-7 | once | - | TRBV21-1 | TGTGCCAGCAGCCGGGGTTACTCCTACGAGCAGTACTTC | CASSRGYSYEQYF
TRBJ2-7 | - | - | TRBV4-3 | TGCGCCAGCAGCCAAGACGTAGGGAGTTACGAGCAGTACTTC | CASSQDVGSYEQYF
TRBJ2-5 | - | TRBD2 | TRBV7-2 | TGTGCCAGCAGGCCTACTAGCGGAGGGCGGGAGACCCAGTACTTC | CASRPTSGGRETQYF